This entry features one T cell receptor beta chain sequence. Its antigen is unknown. The sample originates from a study of T-cell reconstitution after alpha-beta-depleted transplantation in children. Whole-study findings and limits: One year after transplant, T-cell counts and diversity came mostly from newly produced T cells.

The CDR3 covers 16 residues. Germline trimming cut 0 bases from V and 2 bases from J; bases unmatched to any gene: 4. Germline CDR1 and CDR2: LNHNV and YYDKDF (reference sequence). Researchers prepared the TCRbeta library using unique molecular identifiers, the study reports. MiXCR was run by TCRdb on the PCR reads, yielding one entry per CDR3 protein. The sample includes roughly 570,000 distinct CDR3 sequences, over 20% of them seen just once. The clonotype comes from a boy under two years old with Wiskott-Aldrich syndrome, due to receive a stem cell transplant. The sequences come from PBMCs, collected before TCRalphabeta/CD19-depleted stem cell transplant. The V gene is TRBV15, the J gene TRBJ2-1; 7 positions agree with TRBD1. The CDR3 sequence is CATSRESQGAYNEQFF. CDR3 sequence (DNA): TGTGCCACCAGCAGAGAAAGCCAGGGGGCCTACAATGAGCAGTTCTTC.